Listed below are T cell receptor beta chains from one sample, sequenced in a study of blood T cell repertoires in COVID-19. Data came from immunoSEQ multiplex PCR; TCRdb stores just in-frame clones and leaves some out. The sample contains around 310,000 clones, roughly 90% of which appear only once. Source material: PBMCs or T cells enriched from blood (not recorded which). These receptors originate from a woman aged 40 to 55 who had recovered from COVID-19. Both conserved end residues are part of each CDR3. Fields, in order: D gene, clone size, V gene, J gene, CDR3 DNA, CDR3 protein. D genes are given only for firm matches. A row's size may be missing; if present it is once, few, many or a size class.

d_call: .
clone_size: .
v_call: TRBV7-9
j_call: TRBJ2-3
cdr3_nt: TGTGCCATAACAACCCGGGTATTAACAGATACGCAGTATTTT
cdr3_aa: CAITTRVLTDTQYF

d_call: .
clone_size: .
v_call: TRBV4-3
j_call: TRBJ2-5
cdr3_nt: TGCGCCAGCAGCCCCACCGGGGTGGGGGCAGGTGAGACCCAGTACTTC
cdr3_aa: CASSPTGVGAGETQYF

d_call: TRBD2
clone_size: few
v_call: TRBV19
j_call: TRBJ2-2
cdr3_nt: TGTGCCAGTAGAGTACTAGCGGCGTTAGGCCACACCGGGGAGCTGTTTTTT
cdr3_aa: CASRVLAALGHTGELFF

d_call: .
clone_size: .
v_call: TRBV15
j_call: TRBJ1-5
cdr3_nt: TGTGCCACCAGCCCTCGAACCCCAGGGGCCCAGCCCCAGCATTTT
cdr3_aa: CATSPRTPGAQPQHF

d_call: TRBD1
clone_size: .
v_call: TRBV5-4
j_call: TRBJ1-1
cdr3_nt: TGTGCCAGCAGCTTGGGCAGGGGGGATGAGACTGAAGCTTTCTTT
cdr3_aa: CASSLGRGDETEAFF

d_call: .
clone_size: .
v_call: TRBV9
j_call: TRBJ2-3
cdr3_nt: TGTGTCAGCACCGGACAGACCACAGATACGCAGTATTTT
cdr3_aa: CVSTGQTTDTQYF

d_call: .
clone_size: .
v_call: TRBV2
j_call: TRBJ1-1
cdr3_nt: TGTGCCAGCCTCAGGAACATGAACACTGAAGCTTTCTTT
cdr3_aa: CASLRNMNTEAFF

d_call: .
clone_size: .
v_call: TRBV12-3/TRBV12-4
j_call: TRBJ1-1
cdr3_nt: TGTGCCAGCAGTTTAGAGGGAGCGACTGAAGCTTTCTTT
cdr3_aa: CASSLEGATEAFF

d_call: .
clone_size: .
v_call: TRBV18
j_call: TRBJ1-3
cdr3_nt: TGTGCCAGCTCACCACCCGGGTCGAGCTCTGGAAACACCATATATTTT
cdr3_aa: CASSPPGSSSGNTIYF

d_call: .
clone_size: .
v_call: TRBV19
j_call: TRBJ1-5
cdr3_nt: TGTGCCAGTAGTATAGAACAGTCGAATCAGCCCCAGCATTTT
cdr3_aa: CASSIEQSNQPQHF

d_call: TRBD2
clone_size: .
v_call: TRBV27
j_call: TRBJ2-1
cdr3_nt: TGTGCCAGCAGGGGCGCCGGGACTAGCGGGAGGAATGAGCAGTTCTTC
cdr3_aa: CASRGAGTSGRNEQFF

d_call: .
clone_size: .
v_call: TRBV30
j_call: TRBJ2-3
cdr3_nt: TGTGCCTGGAGGTTAGCAGTCAGCACAGATACGCAGTATTTT
cdr3_aa: CAWRLAVSTDTQYF

d_call: .
clone_size: few
v_call: TRBV27
j_call: TRBJ2-2
cdr3_nt: TGTGCCAGCAGCTACAGGGCCCTATTGAACACCGGGGAGCTGTTTTTT
cdr3_aa: CASSYRALLNTGELFF

d_call: TRBD1
clone_size: .
v_call: TRBV27
j_call: TRBJ2-2
cdr3_nt: TGTGCCAGCACCTTCAGGGGGCGGAACACCGGGGAGCTGTTTTTT
cdr3_aa: CASTFRGRNTGELFF

d_call: .
clone_size: .
v_call: TRBV28
j_call: TRBJ2-7
cdr3_nt: TGTGCCAGCAGTTTAGGGGGCATGGGGTACGAGCAGTACTTC
cdr3_aa: CASSLGGMGYEQYF

d_call: .
clone_size: .
v_call: TRBV7-2
j_call: TRBJ1-6
cdr3_nt: TGTGCCAGCAGCTTAGAGGAGGGACCGAATTCACCCCTCCACTTT
cdr3_aa: CASSLEEGPNSPLHF

d_call: .
clone_size: .
v_call: TRBV18
j_call: TRBJ2-7
cdr3_nt: TGTGCCAGCTCACCAAACAGGCTCTACGAGCAGTACTTC
cdr3_aa: CASSPNRLYEQYF

d_call: TRBD1
clone_size: .
v_call: TRBV11-2
j_call: TRBJ1-2
cdr3_nt: TGTGCCAGCAGCTATGGGACAGGACCCTATGGCTACACCTTC
cdr3_aa: CASSYGTGPYGYTF

d_call: .
clone_size: once
v_call: TRBV19
j_call: TRBJ2-2
cdr3_nt: TGTGCCAGTAGTATCGGGGGACCCGGGGAGCTGTTTTTT
cdr3_aa: CASSIGGPGELFF

d_call: TRBD1
clone_size: .
v_call: TRBV7-2
j_call: TRBJ1-5
cdr3_nt: TGTGCCAGCAGCTTATCCGGGACAGGGGACAATCAGCCCCAGCATTTT
cdr3_aa: CASSLSGTGDNQPQHF

d_call: .
clone_size: .
v_call: TRBV4-3
j_call: TRBJ1-5
cdr3_nt: TGCGCCAGCAGCCAAGAAGCTGCAGGGAATCAGCCCCAGCATTTT
cdr3_aa: CASSQEAAGNQPQHF

d_call: .
clone_size: .
v_call: TRBV28
j_call: TRBJ2-7
cdr3_nt: TGTGCCAGCAGCCTCGGGACACCCCGCCAGTACTTC
cdr3_aa: CASSLGTPRQYF

d_call: .
clone_size: .
v_call: TRBV9
j_call: TRBJ2-7
cdr3_nt: TGTGCCAGCAGCGCCTCAGGGAAGAGTGACTACGAGCAGTACTTC
cdr3_aa: CASSASGKSDYEQYF

d_call: .
clone_size: .
v_call: TRBV7-8
j_call: TRBJ2-3
cdr3_nt: TGTGCCAGCAGTTTTATCAGGGGAGATACGCAGTATTTT
cdr3_aa: CASSFIRGDTQYF

d_call: .
clone_size: .
v_call: TRBV10-1
j_call: TRBJ1-5
cdr3_nt: TGCGCCACCAGACGACAGCCACCACGGTATAGCAATCAGCCCCAGCATTTT
cdr3_aa: CATRRQPPRYSNQPQHF

d_call: TRBD1
clone_size: .
v_call: TRBV11-3
j_call: TRBJ2-7
cdr3_nt: TGTGCCAGCAGCTTAAGGGGGCAGTACTCCTACGAGCAGTACTTC
cdr3_aa: CASSLRGQYSYEQYF

d_call: .
clone_size: .
v_call: TRBV21-1
j_call: TRBJ1-1
cdr3_nt: TGTGCCAGCAGCACCCGGACAACACCGAACACTGAAGCTTTCTTT
cdr3_aa: CASSTRTTPNTEAFF

d_call: .
clone_size: once
v_call: TRBV19
j_call: TRBJ2-7
cdr3_nt: TGTGCCAGTAGTATCCAGGGGAACTACGAGCAGTACTTC
cdr3_aa: CASSIQGNYEQYF

d_call: .
clone_size: .
v_call: TRBV21-1
j_call: TRBJ1-2
cdr3_nt: TGTGCCAGCAGCCAAGCAACAGGGGGCCTCTATGGCTACACCTTC
cdr3_aa: CASSQATGGLYGYTF

d_call: .
clone_size: .
v_call: TRBV21-1
j_call: TRBJ2-6
cdr3_nt: TGTGCCAGCAGCAAACGGATACAGGGCGACAAAGGCTCTGGGGCCAACGTCCTGACTTTC
cdr3_aa: CASSKRIQGDKGSGANVLTF

d_call: .
clone_size: .
v_call: TRBV7-3
j_call: TRBJ2-5
cdr3_nt: TGTGCCAGCAGTCTACGTATAGCACCCCAAGAGACCCAGTACTTC
cdr3_aa: CASSLRIAPQETQYF

d_call: .
clone_size: .
v_call: TRBV7-2
j_call: TRBJ1-2
cdr3_nt: TGTGCCAGCAGCTTAGCGATGGAGGCCTATGGCTACACCTTC
cdr3_aa: CASSLAMEAYGYTF

d_call: TRBD1
clone_size: .
v_call: TRBV10-3
j_call: TRBJ1-1
cdr3_nt: TGTGCCATCACCCGAAACACCGGACAGGAGATTACTGAAGCTTTCTTT
cdr3_aa: CAITRNTGQEITEAFF

d_call: TRBD1
clone_size: .
v_call: TRBV28
j_call: TRBJ2-7
cdr3_nt: TGTGCCAGCAGCCCCGGGACAGTCTCCTACGAGCAGTACTTC
cdr3_aa: CASSPGTVSYEQYF

d_call: TRBD1
clone_size: .
v_call: TRBV6-5
j_call: TRBJ2-5
cdr3_nt: TGTGCCAGCAGCCGGGGACAGGCCGGGGAGACCCAGTACTTC
cdr3_aa: CASSRGQAGETQYF

d_call: .
clone_size: .
v_call: TRBV5-6
j_call: TRBJ2-7
cdr3_nt: TGTGCCAGCAGCTTCGGGAAGTCGTCCTACGAGCAGTACTTC
cdr3_aa: CASSFGKSSYEQYF

d_call: TRBD2
clone_size: .
v_call: TRBV9
j_call: TRBJ2-2
cdr3_nt: TGTGCCAGCAGCGGCGGGACTAGCGGGGTCGCCGGGGAGCTGTTTTTT
cdr3_aa: CASSGGTSGVAGELFF

d_call: .
clone_size: .
v_call: TRBV10-3
j_call: TRBJ2-7
cdr3_nt: TGTGCCATCAGTACTGACAGGAACTCCTACGAGCAGTACTTC
cdr3_aa: CAISTDRNSYEQYF

d_call: TRBD1
clone_size: few
v_call: TRBV5-6
j_call: TRBJ1-2
cdr3_nt: TGTGCCAGCAGCTTGATTCAGGGGGACTATGGCTACACCTTC
cdr3_aa: CASSLIQGDYGYTF

d_call: .
clone_size: .
v_call: TRBV18
j_call: TRBJ2-3
cdr3_nt: TGTGCCAGCTCACTTATCTCGTCTAGCACAGATACGCAGTATTTT
cdr3_aa: CASSLISSSTDTQYF

d_call: .
clone_size: .
v_call: TRBV5-1
j_call: TRBJ2-2
cdr3_nt: TGCGCCAGCAGCCCTATACAGGGTTACACCGGGGAGCTGTTTTTT
cdr3_aa: CASSPIQGYTGELFF

d_call: TRBD1
clone_size: .
v_call: TRBV6-5
j_call: TRBJ2-2
cdr3_nt: TGTGCCAGCAGGGGGACAGGAGTAACCGGGGAGCTGTTTTTT
cdr3_aa: CASRGTGVTGELFF

d_call: TRBD1
clone_size: .
v_call: TRBV9
j_call: TRBJ1-1
cdr3_nt: TGTGCCAGCAGCGTAGGGGACAGGGGGAGCACTGAAGCTTTCTTT
cdr3_aa: CASSVGDRGSTEAFF

d_call: .
clone_size: .
v_call: TRBV4-3
j_call: TRBJ2-3
cdr3_nt: TGCGCCAGCAGCCAAGTGGTGCCGCAGGCGCAGTATTTT
cdr3_aa: CASSQVVPQAQYF

d_call: .
clone_size: once
v_call: TRBV20-1
j_call: TRBJ1-2
cdr3_nt: TGCAGTGCTAGTGAGGCCTCGACCGGGGGCTATGGCTACACCTTC
cdr3_aa: CSASEASTGGYGYTF

d_call: TRBD1
clone_size: .
v_call: TRBV25-1
j_call: TRBJ2-1
cdr3_nt: TGTGCCAGCAGTGTTAACAGGGGTGGCTACAATGAGCAGTTCTTC
cdr3_aa: CASSVNRGGYNEQFF

d_call: TRBD2
clone_size: .
v_call: TRBV7-2
j_call: TRBJ2-1
cdr3_nt: TGTGCCAGCAGCTCCCGCTCAGCCCCTTGGGGGGGGTTGTCGAATGAGCAGTTCTTC
cdr3_aa: CASSSRSAPWGGLSNEQFF

d_call: .
clone_size: .
v_call: TRBV7-9
j_call: TRBJ2-1
cdr3_nt: TGTGCCAGCAGCCCCCCTCATGAGCAGTTCTTC
cdr3_aa: CASSPPHEQFF

d_call: .
clone_size: .
v_call: TRBV4-1
j_call: TRBJ2-5
cdr3_nt: TGCGCCAGCAGCCATTCACAGGGCCAAGAGACCCAGTACTTC
cdr3_aa: CASSHSQGQETQYF

d_call: TRBD2
clone_size: .
v_call: TRBV3-1/TRBV3-2
j_call: TRBJ2-7
cdr3_nt: TGTGCCAGCAGCCATACCTCGGGACTAACAACCTACGAGCAGTACTTC
cdr3_aa: CASSHTSGLTTYEQYF

d_call: .
clone_size: .
v_call: TRBV7-2
j_call: TRBJ1-1
cdr3_nt: TGTGCCAGCAGTAAGCCCGGTGGTGAAGCTTTCTTT
cdr3_aa: CASSKPGGEAFF

d_call: .
clone_size: .
v_call: TRBV18
j_call: TRBJ2-1
cdr3_nt: TGTGCCAGTACCTTTGGGGGCGCTAGGGATGAGCAGTTCTTC
cdr3_aa: CASTFGGARDEQFF

d_call: .
clone_size: .
v_call: TRBV28
j_call: TRBJ2-7
cdr3_nt: TGTGCCAGCAGTGCCCCGGGGGGCCCCGGGCAGTACTTC
cdr3_aa: CASSAPGGPGQYF

d_call: TRBD1
clone_size: .
v_call: TRBV27
j_call: TRBJ1-5
cdr3_nt: TGTGCCACCCAAAGGGGGACAGGGCTGAATCAGCCCCAGCATTTT
cdr3_aa: CATQRGTGLNQPQHF

d_call: TRBD2
clone_size: .
v_call: TRBV10-3
j_call: TRBJ2-1
cdr3_nt: TGTGCCATCGGAGCTAGCGGGAGGGACAATGAGCAGTTCTTC
cdr3_aa: CAIGASGRDNEQFF